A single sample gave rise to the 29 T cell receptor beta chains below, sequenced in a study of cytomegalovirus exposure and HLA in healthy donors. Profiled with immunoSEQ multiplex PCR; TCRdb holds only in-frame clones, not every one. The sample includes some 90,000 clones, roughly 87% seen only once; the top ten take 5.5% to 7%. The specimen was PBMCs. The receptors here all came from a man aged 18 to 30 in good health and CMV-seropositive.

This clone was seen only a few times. The CDR3 loop is CASSQGQSYGYTF. For the CDR3, the DNA is TGTGCCAGCTCACAAGGACAATCTTATGGCTACACCTTC. V gene TRBV18 combines with J gene TRBJ1-2, with a tentative D call TRBD1 (5 bases). Germline V gene sequence: CDR1 KGHSH, CDR2 LQKENI. V lost 4 bases, J lost 5 bases, and 11 bases lay in between. This CDR3 contains 13 residues.

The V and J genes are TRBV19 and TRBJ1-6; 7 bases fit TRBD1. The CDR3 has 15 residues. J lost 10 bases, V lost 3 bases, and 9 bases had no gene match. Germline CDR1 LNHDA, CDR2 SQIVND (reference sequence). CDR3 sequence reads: CASSMVYRGNSPLHF. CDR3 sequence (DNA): TGTGCCAGTAGTATGGTGTACAGGGGTAACTCACCCCTCCACTTT.

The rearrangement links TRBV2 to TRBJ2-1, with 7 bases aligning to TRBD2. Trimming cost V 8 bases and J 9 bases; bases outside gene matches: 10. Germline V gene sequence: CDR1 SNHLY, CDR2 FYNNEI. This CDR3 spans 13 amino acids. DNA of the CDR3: TGTGCCAGCGGCCGGGGGGAGTTTAGTGAGCAGTTCTTC. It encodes CASGRGEFSEQFF.

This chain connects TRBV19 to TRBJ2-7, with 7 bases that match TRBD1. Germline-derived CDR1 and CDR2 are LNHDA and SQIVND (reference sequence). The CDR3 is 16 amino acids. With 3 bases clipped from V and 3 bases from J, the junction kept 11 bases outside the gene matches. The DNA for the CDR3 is TGTGCCAGTAGTATGGGGAATACAGGGGTAATCTACGAGCAGTACTTC. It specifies CASSMGNTGVIYEQYF.

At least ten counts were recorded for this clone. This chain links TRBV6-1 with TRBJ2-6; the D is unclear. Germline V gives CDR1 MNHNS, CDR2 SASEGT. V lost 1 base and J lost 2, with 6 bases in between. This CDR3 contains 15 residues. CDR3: CASSEGGTGANVLTF. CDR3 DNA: TGTGCCAGCAGTGAAGGAGGAACTGGGGCCAACGTCCTGACTTTC.

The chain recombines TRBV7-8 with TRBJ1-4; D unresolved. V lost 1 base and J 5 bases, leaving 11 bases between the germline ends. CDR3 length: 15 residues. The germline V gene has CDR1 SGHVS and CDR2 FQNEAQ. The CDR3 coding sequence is TGTGCCAGCAGCTTAGGAGGACTCCTGAATGAAAAACTGTTTTTT. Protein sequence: CASSLGGLLNEKLFF.

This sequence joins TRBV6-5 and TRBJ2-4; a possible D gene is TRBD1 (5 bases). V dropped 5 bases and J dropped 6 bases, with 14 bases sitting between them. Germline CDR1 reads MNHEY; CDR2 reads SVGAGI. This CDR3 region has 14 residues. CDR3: CASSPNPDRNIQYF. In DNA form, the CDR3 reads TGTGCCAGCAGTCCCAACCCCGACAGAAACATTCAGTACTTC.

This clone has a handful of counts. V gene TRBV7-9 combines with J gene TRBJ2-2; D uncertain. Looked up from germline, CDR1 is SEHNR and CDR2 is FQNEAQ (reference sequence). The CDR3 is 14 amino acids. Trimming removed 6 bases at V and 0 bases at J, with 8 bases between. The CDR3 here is CASRWPANTGELFF. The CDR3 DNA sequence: TGTGCCAGCAGGTGGCCAGCGAACACCGGGGAGCTGTTTTTT.

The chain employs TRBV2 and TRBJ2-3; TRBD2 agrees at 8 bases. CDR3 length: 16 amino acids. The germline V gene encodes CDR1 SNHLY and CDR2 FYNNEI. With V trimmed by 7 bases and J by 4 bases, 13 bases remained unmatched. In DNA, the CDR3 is TGTGCCAGCATCGGTCGGCTAGCGGGCAGGGCAGATACGCAGTATTTT. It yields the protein CASIGRLAGRADTQYF.

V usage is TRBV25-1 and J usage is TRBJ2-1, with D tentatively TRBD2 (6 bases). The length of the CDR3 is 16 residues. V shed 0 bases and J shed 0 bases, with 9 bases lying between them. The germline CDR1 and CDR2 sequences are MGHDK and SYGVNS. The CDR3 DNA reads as TGTGCCAGCAGTGAATACGACGGGGGCTCCTACAATGAGCAGTTCTTC. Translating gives CASSEYDGGSYNEQFF.

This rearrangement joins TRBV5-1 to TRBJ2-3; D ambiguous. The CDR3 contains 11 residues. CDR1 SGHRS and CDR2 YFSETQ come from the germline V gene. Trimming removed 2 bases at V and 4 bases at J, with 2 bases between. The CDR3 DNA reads TGCGCCAGCAGCTTCGCAGATACGCAGTATTTT. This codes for CASSFADTQYF.

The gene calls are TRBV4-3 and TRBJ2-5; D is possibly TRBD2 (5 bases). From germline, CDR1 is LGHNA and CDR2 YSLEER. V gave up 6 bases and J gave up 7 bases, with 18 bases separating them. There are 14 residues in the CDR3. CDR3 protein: CASSQSRRSGTQYF. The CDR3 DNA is TGCGCCAGCAGTCAGTCGAGGAGGAGTGGGACCCAGTACTTC.

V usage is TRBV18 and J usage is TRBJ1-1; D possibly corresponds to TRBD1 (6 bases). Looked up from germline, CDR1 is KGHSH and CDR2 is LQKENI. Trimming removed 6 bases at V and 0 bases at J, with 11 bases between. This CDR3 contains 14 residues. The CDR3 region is CASSLDRMNTEAFF. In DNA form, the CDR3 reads TGTGCCAGCTCCCTTGACAGGATGAACACTGAAGCTTTCTTT.

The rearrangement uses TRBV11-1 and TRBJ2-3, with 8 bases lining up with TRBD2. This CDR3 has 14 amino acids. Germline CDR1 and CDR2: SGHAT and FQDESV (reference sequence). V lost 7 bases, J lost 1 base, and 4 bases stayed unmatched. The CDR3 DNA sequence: TGTGCCAGCACCAAGACTAGCGGCACAGATACGCAGTATTTT. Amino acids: CASTKTSGTDTQYF. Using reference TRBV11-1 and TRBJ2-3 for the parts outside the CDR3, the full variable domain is EAEVAQSPRYKITEKSQAVAFWCDPISGHATLYWYRQILGQGPELLVQFQDESVVDDSQLPKDRFSAERLKGVDSTLKIQPAELGDSAMYLCASTKTSGTDTQYFGPGTRLTVL.

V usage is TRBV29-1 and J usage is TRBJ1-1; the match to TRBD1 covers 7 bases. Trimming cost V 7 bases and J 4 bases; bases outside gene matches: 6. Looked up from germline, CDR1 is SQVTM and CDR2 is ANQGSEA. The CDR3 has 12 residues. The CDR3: CSATGVGTEAFF. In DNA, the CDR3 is TGCAGCGCCACAGGGGTTGGCACTGAAGCTTTCTTT. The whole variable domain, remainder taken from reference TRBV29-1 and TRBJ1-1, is SAVISQKPSRDICQRGTSLTIQCQVDSQVTMMFWYRQQPGQSLTLIATANQGSEATYESGFVIDKFPISRPNLTFSTLTVSNMSPEDSSIYLCSATGVGTEAFFGQGTRLTVV.

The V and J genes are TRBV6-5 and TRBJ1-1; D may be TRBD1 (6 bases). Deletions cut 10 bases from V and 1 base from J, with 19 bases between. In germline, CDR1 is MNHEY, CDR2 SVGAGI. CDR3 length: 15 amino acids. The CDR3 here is CATQLRPRGNTEAFF. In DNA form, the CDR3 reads TGTGCCACGCAACTCAGACCCAGGGGGAACACTGAAGCTTTCTTT.

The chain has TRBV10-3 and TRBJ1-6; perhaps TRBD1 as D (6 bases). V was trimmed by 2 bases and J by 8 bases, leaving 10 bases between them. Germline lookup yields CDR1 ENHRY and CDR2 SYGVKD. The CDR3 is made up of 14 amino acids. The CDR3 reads CAISEQGLDSPLHF. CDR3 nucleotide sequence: TGTGCCATCAGTGAGCAGGGGCTAGATTCACCCCTCCACTTT.

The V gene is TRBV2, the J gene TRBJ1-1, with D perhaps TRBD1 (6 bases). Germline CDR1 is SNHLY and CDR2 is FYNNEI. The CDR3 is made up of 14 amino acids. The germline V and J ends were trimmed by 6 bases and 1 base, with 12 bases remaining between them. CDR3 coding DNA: TGTGCCAGCAGCAGACGACAGGAGAACACTGAAGCTTTCTTT. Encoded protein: CASSRRQENTEAFF.

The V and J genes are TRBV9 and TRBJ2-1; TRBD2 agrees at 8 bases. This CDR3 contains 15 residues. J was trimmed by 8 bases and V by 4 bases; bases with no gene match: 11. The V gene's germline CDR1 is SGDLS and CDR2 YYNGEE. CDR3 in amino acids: CASSLQAGEHHEQFF. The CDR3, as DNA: TGTGCCAGCAGCCTCCAAGCGGGAGAACACCATGAGCAGTTCTTC.

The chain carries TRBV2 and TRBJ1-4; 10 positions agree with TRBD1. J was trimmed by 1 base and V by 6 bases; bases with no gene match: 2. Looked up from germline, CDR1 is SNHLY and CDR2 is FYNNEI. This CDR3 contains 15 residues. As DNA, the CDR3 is TGTGCCAGCAGCCGGGACAGGGGAACTAATGAAAAACTGTTTTTT. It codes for CASSRDRGTNEKLFF.

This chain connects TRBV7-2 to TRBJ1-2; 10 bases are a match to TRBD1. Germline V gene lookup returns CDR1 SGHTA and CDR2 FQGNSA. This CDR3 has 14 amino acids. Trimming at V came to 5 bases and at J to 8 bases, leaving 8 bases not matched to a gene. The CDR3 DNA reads TGTGCCAGCAGCGTAGACAGGGGGCATCAAGGCTACACCTTC. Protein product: CASSVDRGHQGYTF.

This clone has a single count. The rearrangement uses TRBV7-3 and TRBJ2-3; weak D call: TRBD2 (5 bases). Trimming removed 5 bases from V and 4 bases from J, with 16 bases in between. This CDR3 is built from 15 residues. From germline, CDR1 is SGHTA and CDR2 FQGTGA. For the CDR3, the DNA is TGTGCCAGCAGCCCGAGGGAACTCGCACCAGATACGCAGTATTTT. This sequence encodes CASSPRELAPDTQYF.

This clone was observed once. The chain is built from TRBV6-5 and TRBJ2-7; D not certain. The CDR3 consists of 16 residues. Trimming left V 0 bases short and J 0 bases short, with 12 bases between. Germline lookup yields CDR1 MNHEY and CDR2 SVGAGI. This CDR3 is CASSYSSVLVSYEQYF. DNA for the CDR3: TGTGCCAGCAGTTACTCAAGTGTTCTAGTCTCCTACGAGCAGTACTTC.

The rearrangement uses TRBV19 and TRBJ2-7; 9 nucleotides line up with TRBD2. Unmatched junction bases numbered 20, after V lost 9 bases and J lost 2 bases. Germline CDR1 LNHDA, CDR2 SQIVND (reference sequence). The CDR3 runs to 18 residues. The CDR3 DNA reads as TGTGCCAGCAAACGTGGGCGGGAGGGAGGGGGAGAAACCTACGAGCAGTACTTC. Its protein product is CASKRGREGGGETYEQYF. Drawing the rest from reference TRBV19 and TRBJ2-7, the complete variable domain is DGGITQSPKYLFRKEGQNVTLSCEQNLNHDAMYWYRQDPGQGLRLIYYSQIVNDFQKGDIAEGYSVSREKKESFPLTVTSAQKNPTAFYLCASKRGREGGGETYEQYFGPGTRLTVT.

CDR3 loop: CASRAGGRNEKLFF. The CDR3, as DNA: TGTGCCAGCAGAGCAGGGGGCCGGAATGAAAAACTGTTTTTT. The genes are TRBV6-5 and TRBJ1-4, with 8 bases that match TRBD1. This CDR3 is built from 14 residues. J lost 5 bases, V lost 6 bases, and 5 bases had no gene match. In germline, CDR1 is MNHEY, CDR2 SVGAGI.

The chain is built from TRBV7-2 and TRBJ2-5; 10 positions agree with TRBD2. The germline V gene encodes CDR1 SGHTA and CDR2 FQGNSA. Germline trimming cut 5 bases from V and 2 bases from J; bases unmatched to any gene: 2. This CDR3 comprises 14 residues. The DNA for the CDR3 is TGTGCCAGCAGCCCTAGCGGGGGACAAGAGACCCAGTACTTC. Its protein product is CASSPSGGQETQYF.

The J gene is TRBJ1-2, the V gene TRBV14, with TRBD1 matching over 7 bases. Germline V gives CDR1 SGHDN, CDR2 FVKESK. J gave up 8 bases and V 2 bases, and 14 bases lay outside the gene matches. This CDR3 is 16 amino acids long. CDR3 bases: TGTGCCAGCAGCCAACGAGACCCAATACAGGGGTTGGGCTACACCTTC. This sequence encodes CASSQRDPIQGLGYTF.

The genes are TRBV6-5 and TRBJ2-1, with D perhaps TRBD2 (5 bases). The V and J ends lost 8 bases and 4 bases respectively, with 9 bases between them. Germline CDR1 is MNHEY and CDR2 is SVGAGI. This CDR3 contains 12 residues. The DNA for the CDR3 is TGTGCCAGCGGTGAGCGGTACAATGAGCAGTTCTTC. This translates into CASGERYNEQFF.

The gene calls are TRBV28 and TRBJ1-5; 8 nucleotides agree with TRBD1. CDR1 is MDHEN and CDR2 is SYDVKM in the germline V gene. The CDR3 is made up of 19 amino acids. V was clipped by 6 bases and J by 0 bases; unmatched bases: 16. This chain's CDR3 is CASSPASGQATYSNQPQHF. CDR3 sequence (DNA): TGTGCCAGCAGCCCTGCGTCGGGACAGGCAACCTATAGCAATCAGCCCCAGCATTTT.